This T cell receptor (beta chain) comes out of a study of T cell responses to AZD1222 COVID-19 vaccine. Whole-study findings and limits: With two AZD1222 doses given, Spike-specific TCR breadth and depth both rose. Just a handful of AZD1222 recipients were seropositive at baseline.

Data came from immunoSEQ multiplex PCR; TCRdb stores just in-frame clones and leaves some out. This table has approximately 100,000 clones, about 88% appearing once. On this clone itself: Its antigen remains unknown.

The V and J ends lost 6 bases and 4 bases, in that order; junction bases with no gene match: 7. Germline assignment: CDR1 MNHEY and CDR2 SVGAGI. This CDR3 region has 15 residues. The sequence was collected from an adult in good health. This chain links TRBV6-5 with TRBJ1-4; 8 bases match TRBD1. This material consisted of peripheral blood, taken on day 0 of AZD1222 vaccination. CDR3 protein: CASRLQQGGNEKLFF. In nucleotides, the CDR3 is TGTGCCAGCAGGTTACAACAGGGGGGTAATGAAAAACTGTTTTTT.